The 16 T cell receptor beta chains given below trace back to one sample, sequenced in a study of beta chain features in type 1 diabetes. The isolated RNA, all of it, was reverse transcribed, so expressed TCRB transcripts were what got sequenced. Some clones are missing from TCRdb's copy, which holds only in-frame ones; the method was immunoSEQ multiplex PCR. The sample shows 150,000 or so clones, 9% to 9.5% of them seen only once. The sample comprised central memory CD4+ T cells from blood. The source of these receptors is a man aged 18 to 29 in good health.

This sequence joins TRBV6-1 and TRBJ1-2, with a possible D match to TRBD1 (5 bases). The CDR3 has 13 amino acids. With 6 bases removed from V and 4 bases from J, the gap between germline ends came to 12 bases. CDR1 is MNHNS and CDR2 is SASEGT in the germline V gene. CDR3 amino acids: CASRPREGYGYTF. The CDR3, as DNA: TGTGCCAGCAGACCCAGGGAAGGCTATGGCTACACCTTC.

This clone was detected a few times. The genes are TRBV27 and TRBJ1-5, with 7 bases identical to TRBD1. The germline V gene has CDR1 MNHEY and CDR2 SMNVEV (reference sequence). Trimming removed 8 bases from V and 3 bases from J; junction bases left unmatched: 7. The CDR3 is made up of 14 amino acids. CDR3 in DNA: TGTGCCAGCCAATTGGGACAGTACAATCAGCCCCAGCATTTT. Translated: CASQLGQYNQPQHF.

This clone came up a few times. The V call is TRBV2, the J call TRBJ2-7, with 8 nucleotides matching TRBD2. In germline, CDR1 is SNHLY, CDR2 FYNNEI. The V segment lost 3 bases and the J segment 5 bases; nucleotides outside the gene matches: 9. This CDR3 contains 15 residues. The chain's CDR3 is CASSEERGFNNEQYF. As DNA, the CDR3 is TGTGCCAGCAGTGAGGAGCGGGGGTTCAACAACGAGCAGTACTTC.

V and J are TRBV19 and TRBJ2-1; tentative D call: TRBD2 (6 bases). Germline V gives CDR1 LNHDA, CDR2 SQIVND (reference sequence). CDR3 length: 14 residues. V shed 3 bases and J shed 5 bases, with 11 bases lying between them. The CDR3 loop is CASSMSRGNNEQFF. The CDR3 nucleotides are TGTGCCAGTAGTATGTCCCGGGGGAACAATGAGCAGTTCTTC.

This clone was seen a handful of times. CDR3 protein: CASSEAVGSGFQYF. Written as DNA, the CDR3 is TGTGCCAGCAGTGAAGCGGTGGGGAGCGGATTCCAGTACTTC. V and J are TRBV2 and TRBJ2-7, with TRBD2 as a possible D gene (5 bases). The CDR3 spans 14 residues. The germline V gene has CDR1 SNHLY and CDR2 FYNNEI. Trimming cost V 0 bases and J 10 bases, with 16 bases left between them.

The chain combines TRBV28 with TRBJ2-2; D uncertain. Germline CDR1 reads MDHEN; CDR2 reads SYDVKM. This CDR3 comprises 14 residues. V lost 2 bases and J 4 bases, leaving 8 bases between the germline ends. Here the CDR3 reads CASSLGPPTGELFF. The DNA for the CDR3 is TGTGCCAGCAGTTTAGGGCCGCCCACCGGGGAGCTGTTTTTT.

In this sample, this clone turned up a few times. The CDR3 spells CASSARTGANYGYTF. CDR3 DNA sequence: TGTGCCAGCAGTGCGAGGACAGGAGCTAACTATGGCTACACCTTC. This chain connects TRBV6-4 to TRBJ1-2; 7 nucleotides align to TRBD1. The germline V gene has CDR1 MRHNA and CDR2 SNTAGT. V lost 4 bases to trimming and J lost 0 bases; unmatched junction nucleotides: 5. CDR3 size: 15 residues.

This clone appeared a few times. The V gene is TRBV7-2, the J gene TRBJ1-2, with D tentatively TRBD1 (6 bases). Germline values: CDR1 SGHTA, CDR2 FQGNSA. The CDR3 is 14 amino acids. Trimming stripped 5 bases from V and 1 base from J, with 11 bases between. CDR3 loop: CASSPAGVNYGYTF. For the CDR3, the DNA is TGTGCCAGCAGCCCTGCAGGGGTTAACTATGGCTACACCTTC.

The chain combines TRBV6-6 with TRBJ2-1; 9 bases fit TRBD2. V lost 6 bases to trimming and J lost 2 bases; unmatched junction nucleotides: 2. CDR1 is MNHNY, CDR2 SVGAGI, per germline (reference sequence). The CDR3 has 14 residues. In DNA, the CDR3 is TGTGCCAGCAGGAGCGGGGGGACCTACAATGAGCAGTTCTTC. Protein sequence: CASRSGGTYNEQFF.

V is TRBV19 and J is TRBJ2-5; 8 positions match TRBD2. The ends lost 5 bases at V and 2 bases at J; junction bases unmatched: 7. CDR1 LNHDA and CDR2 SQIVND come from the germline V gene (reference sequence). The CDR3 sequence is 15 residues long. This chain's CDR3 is CASSGGVAGQETQYF. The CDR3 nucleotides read TGTGCCAGTAGTGGCGGGGTAGCGGGGCAAGAGACCCAGTACTTC.

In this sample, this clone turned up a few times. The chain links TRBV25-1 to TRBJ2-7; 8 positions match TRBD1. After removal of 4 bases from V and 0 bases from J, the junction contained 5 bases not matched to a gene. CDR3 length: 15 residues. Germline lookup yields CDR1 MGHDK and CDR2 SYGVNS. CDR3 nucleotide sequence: TGTGCCAGCAGTGGATCCGGGACAGGCTCCTACGAGCAGTACTTC. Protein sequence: CASSGSGTGSYEQYF.

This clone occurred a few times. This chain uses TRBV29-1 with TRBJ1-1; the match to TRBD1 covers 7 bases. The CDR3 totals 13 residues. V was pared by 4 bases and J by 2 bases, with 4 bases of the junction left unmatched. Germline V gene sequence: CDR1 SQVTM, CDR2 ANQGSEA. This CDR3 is CSVVRQGNTEAFF. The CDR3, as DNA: TGCAGCGTTGTGAGACAGGGCAACACTGAAGCTTTCTTT.

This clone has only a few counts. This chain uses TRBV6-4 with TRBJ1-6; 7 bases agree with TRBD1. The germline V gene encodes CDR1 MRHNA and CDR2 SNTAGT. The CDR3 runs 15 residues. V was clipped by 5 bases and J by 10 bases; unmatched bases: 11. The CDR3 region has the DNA TGTGCCAGCAGTATAGAAGACAGGGCCGAGTCACCCCTCCACTTT. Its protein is CASSIEDRAESPLHF.

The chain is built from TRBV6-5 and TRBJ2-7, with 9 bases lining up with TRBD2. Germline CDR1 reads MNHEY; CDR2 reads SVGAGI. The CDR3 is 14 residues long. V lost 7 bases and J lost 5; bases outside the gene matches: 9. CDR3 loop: CASIPAGGPHEQYF. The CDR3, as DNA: TGTGCCAGCATCCCTGCGGGGGGGCCCCACGAGCAGTACTTC.

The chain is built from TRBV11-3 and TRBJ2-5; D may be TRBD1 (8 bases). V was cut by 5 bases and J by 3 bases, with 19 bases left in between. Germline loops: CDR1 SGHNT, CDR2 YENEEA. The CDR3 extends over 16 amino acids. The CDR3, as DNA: TGTGCCAGCAGCACCCGTCATACAGGGGGGGAAGAGACCCAGTACTTC. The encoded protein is CASSTRHTGGEETQYF.

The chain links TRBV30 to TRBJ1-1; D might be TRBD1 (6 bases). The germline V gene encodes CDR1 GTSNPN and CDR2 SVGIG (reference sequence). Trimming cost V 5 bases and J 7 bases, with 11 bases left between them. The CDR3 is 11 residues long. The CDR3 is CAWGGQIEAFF. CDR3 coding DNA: TGTGCCTGGGGAGGACAGATTGAAGCTTTCTTT. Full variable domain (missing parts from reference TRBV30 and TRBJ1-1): SQTIHQWPATLVQPVGSPLSLECTVEGTSNPNLYWYRQAAGRGLQLLFYSVGIGQISSEVPQNLSASRPQDRQFILSSKKLLLSDSGFYLCAWGGQIEAFFGQGTRLTVV.